The 27 T cell receptor beta chains given below trace back to one sample, sequenced in a study of T cells in Graves' hyperthyroidism and ophthalmopathy. RNA transcripts provided the source from which TCR beta CDR3 regions were amplified. With the HTBI primer set, the TCR CDR3 went through a first round of RT-PCR. Each CDR3 protein is one row after TCRdb ran MiXCR on the multiplex PCR reads. The sample has 360,000 or so distinct CDR3 sequences; about 18% are singletons. The sequenced sample was blood. Receptor source: a woman between 18 and 29 years old with Graves' hyperthyroidism.

This clonotype was observed at least ten times. This chain uses TRBV10-3 with TRBJ1-2, with 8 bases lining up with TRBD1. The trim removed 6 bases at V and 8 bases at J, leaving 8 bases unmatched. The CDR3 sequence is 13 residues long. The V gene's germline CDR1 is ENHRY and CDR2 SYGVKD. CDR3 bases: TGTGCCATCAGCCCGGGCAGGGGGCGAGGCTACACCTTC. Its protein is CAISPGRGRGYTF.

Only a few counts were recorded for this clonotype. The chain employs TRBV3-1 and TRBJ2-5; 7 bases map to TRBD2. V lost 3 bases, J lost 0 bases, and 10 bases stayed unmatched. Germline V lookup: CDR1 LGHDT, CDR2 YNNKEL (reference sequence). There are 17 residues in the CDR3. The CDR3 protein is CASSQGLTGGYQETQYF. The CDR3 DNA reads TGTGCCAGCAGCCAGGGACTTACCGGGGGGTACCAAGAGACCCAGTACTTC.

This clonotype was detected ten times or more. The CDR3 reads CATSPGSSGGAETQYF. The CDR3, as DNA: TGTGCCACCAGCCCCGGGAGTAGCGGGGGGGCGGAGACCCAGTACTTC. This chain joins TRBV15 and TRBJ2-5; 11 bases map to TRBD2. V dropped 5 bases and J dropped 5; count of bases not matched to a gene: 10. This CDR3 comprises 16 residues. The germline gives CDR1 LNHNV, CDR2 YYDKDF (reference sequence).

The J gene is TRBJ1-5, the V gene TRBV11-2; D perhaps matches TRBD1 (5 bases). The germline CDR1 and CDR2 sequences are SGHAT and FQNNGV. Trimming pared 0 bases from V and 5 bases from J, leaving 11 bases between. The CDR3 runs to 15 residues. The CDR3 spells CASSLDGGLYQPQHF. The CDR3, as DNA: TGTGCCAGCAGCTTAGACGGGGGACTTTATCAGCCCCAGCATTTT. Supplemented by reference TRBV11-2 and TRBJ1-5, the full variable domain reads EAGVAQSPRYKIIEKRQSVAFWCNPISGHATLYWYQQILGQGPKLLIQFQNNGVVDDSQLPKDRFSAERLKGVDSTLKIQPAKLEDSAVYLCASSLDGGLYQPQHFGDGTRLSIL.

This clonotype appeared many times. The rearrangement joins TRBV5-1 to TRBJ2-7; D may correspond to TRBD1 or TRBD2 (6 bases each). This CDR3 is 15 amino acids long. Trimming took 5 bases from V and 5 from J, leaving 20 bases between them. From germline, CDR1 is SGHRS and CDR2 YFSETQ. In DNA form, the CDR3 reads TGCGCCAGCAGACCAGGGGCGGGGTACGGCCACGAGCAGTACTTC. Residues: CASRPGAGYGHEQYF. Full variable domain (rest looked up from reference TRBV5-1 and TRBJ2-7): KAGVTQTPRYLIKTRGQQVTLSCSPISGHRSVSWYQQTPGQGLQFLFEYFSETQRNKGNFPGRFSGRQFSNSRSEMNVSTLELGDSALYLCASRPGAGYGHEQYFGPGTRLTVT.

The V and J genes are TRBV6-2 or TRBV6-3 and TRBJ1-1; D is unclear. CDR3 length equals 14 residues. The germline V and J ends were trimmed by 6 bases and 3 bases, with 14 bases remaining between them. Germline CDR1 MNHEY, CDR2 SVGEGT. In nucleotides, the CDR3 is TGTGCCAGCAGCCAAACGAGATGGGACACTGAAGCTTTCTTT. Translating gives CASSQTRWDTEAFF.

This clonotype has a count of ten or more. CDR3 coding DNA: TGCAGTGCCCAGGGACTAGCGGGTCAAGAGACCCAGTACTTC. Its translation: CSAQGLAGQETQYF. The chain is built from TRBV20-1 and TRBJ2-5; 12 positions match TRBD2. V shed 6 bases and J 2 bases; nucleotides not matched to a gene: 4. Per germline, CDR1 DFQATT and CDR2 SNEGSKA (reference sequence). The CDR3 extends over 14 amino acids.

The sample holds many counts of this clonotype. The chain recombines TRBV7-2 with TRBJ1-1; 7 bases fit TRBD1. Germline CDR1 reads SGHTA; CDR2 reads FQGNSA. The J segment lost 3 bases and the V segment lost 3 bases, leaving 7 bases of the junction unmatched. The CDR3 extends over 15 amino acids. The CDR3 here is CASSLGGTVDTEAFF. The CDR3 bases are TGTGCCAGCAGCTTGGGGGGGACAGTAGACACTGAAGCTTTCTTT.

This clonotype was picked up many times. The gene calls are TRBV2 and TRBJ1-5, with 7 bases aligning to TRBD1. The CDR3 is made up of 15 amino acids. Germline V gene sequence: CDR1 SNHLY, CDR2 FYNNEI. J lost 6 bases, V lost 7 bases, and 12 bases had no gene match. CDR3 nucleotides: TGTGCCAGCATCCCGAGACAGGGATATGGTCAGCCCCAGCATTTT. It encodes CASIPRQGYGQPQHF.

This clonotype came up many times. The V call is TRBV5-1, the J call TRBJ1-2; possibly TRBD1 for D (6 bases). The CDR3 has 14 residues. Trimming stripped 3 bases from V and 6 bases from J, with 15 bases between. The germline gives CDR1 SGHRS, CDR2 YFSETQ. CDR3 sequence: CASSSQGEYDGYTF. The CDR3 DNA sequence: TGCGCCAGCAGCTCACAGGGAGAATACGATGGCTACACCTTC.

The sample holds many counts of this clonotype. The V call is TRBV12-3 or TRBV12-4, the J call TRBJ2-5; TRBD2 aligns across 11 bases. The V and J ends lost 5 bases and 5 bases, in that order; junction bases with no gene match: 10. There are 16 residues in the CDR3. The CDR3 region is CASSPPPSGGWETQYF. CDR3 bases: TGTGCCAGCAGTCCTCCGCCTAGCGGGGGGTGGGAGACCCAGTACTTC.

The table lists this clonotype with many counts. The chain has TRBV12-3 or TRBV12-4 and TRBJ1-1; possible D gene TRBD1, 5 bases. This CDR3 region has 12 residues. V was cut by 3 bases and J by 8 bases, with 10 bases left in between. CDR3 nucleotide sequence: TGTGCCAGCAGTTTCGGGGCAGGAGAAGCTTTCTTT. Translating it yields CASSFGAGEAFF.

The chain couples TRBV6-1 to TRBJ1-2, with a possible D match to TRBD1 (5 bases). Germline V gene data show CDR1 as MNHNS and CDR2 as SASEGT. V lost 0 bases and J lost 8, with 13 bases in between. This CDR3 has 14 amino acids. The CDR3, as DNA: TGTGCCAGCAGTGAAGCGGGACCTGCCGGGGGCTACACCTTC. Translating it yields CASSEAGPAGGYTF.

This clonotype was observed at least ten times. The J gene is TRBJ2-5, the V gene TRBV2, with 16 bases fitting TRBD2. CDR1 and CDR2 (germline): SNHLY, FYNNEI. The CDR3 totals 16 residues. After removal of 6 bases from V and 7 bases from J, the junction contained 8 bases not matched to a gene. CDR3 region: CASSNLGTSGGGTQYF. DNA for the CDR3: TGTGCCAGCAGCAACCTAGGGACTAGCGGGGGGGGGACCCAGTACTTC.

This clonotype was counted at least ten times. CDR3 bases: TGTGCCAGCAGTACCCGGACAGGGGGCGTCTATGGCTACACCTTC. Its protein product is CASSTRTGGVYGYTF. The chain combines TRBV2 with TRBJ1-2; 11 bases agree with TRBD1. The CDR3 consists of 15 residues. CDR1 and CDR2 from the germline V gene are SNHLY and FYNNEI. With V trimmed by 5 bases and J by 4 bases, 6 bases remained unmatched.

This clonotype came up many times. The rearrangement uses TRBV12-3 or TRBV12-4 and TRBJ1-2; the match to TRBD1 covers 7 bases. Germline trimming cut 5 bases from V and 6 bases from J; bases unmatched to any gene: 9. The CDR3 has 14 residues. The CDR3 region has the DNA TGTGCCAGCAGTCACCGACAGGGCATCGATGGCTACACCTTC. Translated: CASSHRQGIDGYTF.

This clonotype was observed many times. V usage is TRBV7-8 and J usage is TRBJ1-5, with TRBD1 matching over 7 bases. With 5 bases clipped from V and 5 bases from J, the junction kept 12 bases outside the gene matches. Germline CDR1 is SGHVS and CDR2 is FQNEAQ. This CDR3 comprises 16 residues. The CDR3 region is CASSVMPTGRYQPQHF. The CDR3 DNA reads as TGTGCCAGCAGCGTAATGCCGACAGGGAGGTATCAGCCCCAGCATTTT.

At least ten counts were recorded for this clonotype. The rearrangement joins TRBV24-1 to TRBJ2-2, with TRBD1 identical over 8 bases. The CDR3 is 15 residues long. Per germline, CDR1 KGHDR and CDR2 SFDVKD. V lost 4 bases and J lost 6; bases outside the gene matches: 6. The CDR3 sequence is CATSEEDRVSGELFF. In DNA, the CDR3 is TGTGCCACCAGTGAAGAGGACAGGGTGTCCGGGGAGCTGTTTTTT.

This clonotype came up many times. This chain uses TRBV6-1 with TRBJ1-6; D is perhaps TRBD1 (5 bases). The CDR3 contains 14 residues. V was clipped by 6 bases and J by 8 bases, with 14 bases between them. Germline V CDR1 and CDR2: MNHNS, SASEGT. CDR3 nucleotide sequence: TGTGCCAGCAGGATTCGGACATCGGATTCACCCCTCCACTTT. Protein product: CASRIRTSDSPLHF.

The chain is built from TRBV6-1 and TRBJ2-7; D might be TRBD2 (6 bases). Germline V CDR1 and CDR2: MNHNS, SASEGT. V shed 6 bases and J shed 3 bases, with 18 bases lying between them. CDR3 length equals 15 residues. CDR3 sequence: CASRIDRENFYEQYF. Here the CDR3 DNA reads TGTGCCAGCAGAATAGACCGGGAGAATTTCTACGAGCAGTACTTC.

At least ten counts were recorded for this clonotype. V and J are TRBV5-1 and TRBJ2-7; the match to TRBD1 covers 7 bases. Trimming cost V 4 bases and J 3 bases; bases outside gene matches: 4. The length of the CDR3 is 13 residues. Germline V gene lookup returns CDR1 SGHRS and CDR2 YFSETQ. The CDR3 loop is CASSIGTVYEQYF. CDR3 nucleotides: TGCGCCAGCAGCATCGGGACAGTCTACGAGCAGTACTTC.

The sample holds many counts of this clonotype. The genes are TRBV4-1 and TRBJ1-5, with 9 bases aligning to TRBD1. The CDR3 sequence is 15 residues long. V lost 4 bases to trimming and J lost 6 bases; unmatched junction nucleotides: 7. Germline-derived CDR1 and CDR2 are MGHRA and YSYEKL. CDR3 sequence (DNA): TGCGCCAGCAGCCCCGGACAGGGGCCAGTTCAGCCCCAGCATTTT. It codes for CASSPGQGPVQPQHF.

The chain recombines TRBV10-1 with TRBJ2-5; no reliable D call. Trimming took 3 bases from V and 3 from J, leaving 8 bases between them. This CDR3 is built from 13 residues. Germline CDR1 is WNHNN and CDR2 is SYGVQD (reference sequence). The CDR3: CASSDSLKETQYF. As DNA, the CDR3 is TGCGCCAGCAGTGATTCCTTAAAAGAGACCCAGTACTTC.

The V gene is TRBV12-3 or TRBV12-4, the J gene TRBJ2-7, with 8 bases lining up with TRBD2. The V and J ends lost 6 bases and 1 base, in that order; junction bases with no gene match: 5. The CDR3 has 14 amino acids. The CDR3 DNA sequence: TGTGCCAGCAGAACGGGGGGGCCTTCCTACGAGCAGTACTTC. It specifies CASRTGGPSYEQYF.

This clonotype was recorded many times. The J gene is TRBJ1-1, the V gene TRBV12-5; no firm D call. The germline V and J ends were trimmed by 6 bases and 1 base, with 6 bases remaining between them. Germline V CDR1 and CDR2: LGHNT, FRNRAP. CDR3 length: 12 residues. CDR3: CASGLENTEAFF. The CDR3 coding sequence is TGTGCTAGTGGGCTCGAGAACACTGAAGCTTTCTTT.

This clonotype was counted a single time. The chain uses TRBV24-1 and TRBJ1-2; maybe TRBD1 (6 bases). The V gene lost 3 bases and the J gene lost 7 bases, with 14 bases spanning the gap. CDR3 size: 14 residues. The germline V gene encodes CDR1 KGHDR and CDR2 SFDVKD. CDR3 nucleotide sequence: TGTGCCACCAGTGATCCGGGACAACTGTTTGGCTACACCTTC. Its protein product is CATSDPGQLFGYTF.

V and J are TRBV6-2 or TRBV6-3 and TRBJ2-2; TRBD2 aligns across 11 bases. The germline V gene has CDR1 MNHEY and CDR2 SVGEGT. This CDR3 spans 19 amino acids. The junction had 17 bases not matched to a gene; V was cut back by 5 bases and J by 6 bases. The CDR3 nucleotides read TGTGCCAGCAGTCCCGACTTAACTAGCGGGGGTGGTAAGGCCGGGGAGCTGTTTTTT. The encoded protein is CASSPDLTSGGGKAGELFF.